This TCR beta chain was obtained from a study of CD8+CD57+ T cells in acquired aplastic anemia. Study results and limitations: A set of twenty-nine CD8+ CDR3 sequences was shared between patients and controls, and these sequences appeared highly expressed in patients.

The CDR3 totals 17 residues. The germline V gene encodes CDR1 MNHEY and CDR2 SVGAGI. V was pared by 8 bases and J by 0 bases, with 20 bases between. Note on this clonotype: Its target is not known.

Using genomic DNA as the template, TCR beta VDJ and CDR3 profiling was carried out. Using its own MiXCR run on the reads, TCRdb lists one record per CDR3 protein. In the table there are approximately 200,000 distinct CDR3 sequences, 64% of which are singletons. This clonotype was sampled from a human donor with severe aplastic anemia or a healthy control (not recorded which). V is TRBV6-5 and J is TRBJ2-1; D tentatively fits TRBD1 or TRBD2 (5 bases each). The material sequenced was sorted CD4+, CD8+, or CD8+CD57+ T cells (not recorded which) from PBMCs. CDR3 residues: CASSVVGGHNSYNEQFF. CDR3 sequence (DNA): TGTGCCAGCTCCGTAGTTGGAGGACACAACTCCTACAATGAGCAGTTCTTC.